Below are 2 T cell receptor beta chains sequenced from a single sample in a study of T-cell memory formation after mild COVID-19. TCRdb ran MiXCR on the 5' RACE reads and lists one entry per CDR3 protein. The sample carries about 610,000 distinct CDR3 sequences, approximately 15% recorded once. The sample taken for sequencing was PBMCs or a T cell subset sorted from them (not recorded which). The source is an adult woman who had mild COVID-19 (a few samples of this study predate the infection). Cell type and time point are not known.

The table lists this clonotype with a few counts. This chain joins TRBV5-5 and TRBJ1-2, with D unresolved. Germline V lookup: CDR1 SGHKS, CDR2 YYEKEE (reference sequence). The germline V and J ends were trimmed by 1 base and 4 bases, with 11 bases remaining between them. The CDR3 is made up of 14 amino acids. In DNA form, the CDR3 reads TGTGCCAGCAGCTTGTGGTTGCAAAGCTATGGCTACACCTTC. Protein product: CASSLWLQSYGYTF.

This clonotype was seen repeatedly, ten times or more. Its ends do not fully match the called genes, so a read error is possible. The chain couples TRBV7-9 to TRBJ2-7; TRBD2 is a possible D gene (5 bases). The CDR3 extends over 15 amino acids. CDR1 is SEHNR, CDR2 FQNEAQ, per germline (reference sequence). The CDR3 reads CASSPEDWQSFEQYF. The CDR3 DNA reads TGTGCCAGCAGCCCAGAGGACTGGCAGTCCTTCGAGCAGTACTTC.